This T cell receptor beta chain stems from a study of cytomegalovirus exposure and HLA in healthy donors. For the study at large: From some 190 million T cells, an earlier analysis saw roughly 100 million unique TCR beta sequences.

The PCR contained 60 Vbeta and 13 Jbeta primers. Using immunoSEQ multiplex PCR, the repertoire was profiled, and TCRdb retains in-frame clones only, with some absent. This sample yields 150,000 to 200,000 clones, of which around 79% are seen a single time; around 2.5% belongs to the top ten. This clone appeared a single time. This TCR came from a female donor in good health and CMV-seronegative. Sequencing was carried out using PBMCs.

The CDR3 DNA reads as TGTGCCATCAGTGCCAGGGAGGGGATGAACACTGAAGCTTTCTTT. Its protein is CAISAREGMNTEAFF. The chain is built from TRBV10-3 and TRBJ1-1; maybe TRBD1 (5 bases). V gave up 4 bases and J gave up 0 bases, with 12 bases separating them. The germline CDR1 and CDR2 sequences are ENHRY and SYGVKD. There are 15 residues in the CDR3.